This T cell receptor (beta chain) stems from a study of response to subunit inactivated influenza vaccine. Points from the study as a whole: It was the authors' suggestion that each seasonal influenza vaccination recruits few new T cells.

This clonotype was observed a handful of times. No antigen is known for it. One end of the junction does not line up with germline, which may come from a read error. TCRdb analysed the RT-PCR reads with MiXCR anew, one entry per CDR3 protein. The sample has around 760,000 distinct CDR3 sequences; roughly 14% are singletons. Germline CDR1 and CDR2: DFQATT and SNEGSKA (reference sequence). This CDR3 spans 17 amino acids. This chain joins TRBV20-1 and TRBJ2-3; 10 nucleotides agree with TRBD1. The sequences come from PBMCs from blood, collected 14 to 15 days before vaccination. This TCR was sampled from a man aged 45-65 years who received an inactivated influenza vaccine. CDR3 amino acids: CSAMGISGTGESDTQYF. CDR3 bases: TGCAGCGCTATGGGAATTTCCGGGACAGGGGAGTCAGATACGCAGTATTTT.